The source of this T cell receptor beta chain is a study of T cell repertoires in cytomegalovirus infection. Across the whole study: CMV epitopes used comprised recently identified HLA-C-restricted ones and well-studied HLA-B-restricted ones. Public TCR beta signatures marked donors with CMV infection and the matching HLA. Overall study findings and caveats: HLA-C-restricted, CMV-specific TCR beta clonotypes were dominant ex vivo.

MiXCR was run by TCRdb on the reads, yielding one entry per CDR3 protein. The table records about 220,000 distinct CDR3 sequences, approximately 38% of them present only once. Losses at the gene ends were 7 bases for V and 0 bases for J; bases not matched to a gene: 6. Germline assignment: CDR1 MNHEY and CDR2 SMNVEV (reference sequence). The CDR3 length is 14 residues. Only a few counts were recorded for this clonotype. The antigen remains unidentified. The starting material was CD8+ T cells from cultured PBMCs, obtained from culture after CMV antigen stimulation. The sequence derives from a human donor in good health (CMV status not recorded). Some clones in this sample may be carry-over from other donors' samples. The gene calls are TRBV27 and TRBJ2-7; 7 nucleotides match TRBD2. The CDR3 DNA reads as TGTGCCAGCACCCCCCGCGGGAGCTCCTACGAGCAGTACTTC. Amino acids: CASTPRGSSYEQYF.